This T cell receptor beta chain is drawn from a study of early T cells in non-severe SARS-CoV-2 infection. The overall study: The input, bulk RNA from unsorted whole blood, was sequenced, and chains were unpaired.

Molecules of cDNA were individually given unique molecular identifiers that were attached to them. TCRdb redid the calling of the 5' RACE reads with MiXCR, one entry per CDR3 protein. The table shows 75,000 to 80,000 distinct CDR3 sequences, with roughly 12% occurring only once. The CDR3 covers 14 residues. Trimming took 3 bases from V and 5 from J, leaving 13 bases between them. The germline gives CDR1 SNHLY, CDR2 FYNNEI. A word on this clonotype: Its matching antigen is unknown.

Overall study results and limits: The VDJdb matching leaned toward anti-spike CD8 responses and overlooked private and CD4 specificities.

Sequenced here: whole blood, sampled at baseline. This sequence joins TRBV2 and TRBJ1-2; D call uncertain. The TCR originated in an adult who was a healthcare worker with PCR-confirmed SARS-CoV-2 infection or an uninfected control (not recorded which). CDR3 residues: CASSDKGRQYGYTF. CDR3 nucleotide sequence: TGTGCCAGCAGTGATAAAGGACGGCAATATGGCTACACCTTC.